The 18 T cell receptor beta chains below were found in one sample sequenced in a study of OX40 agonist ivuxolimab in advanced cancers. TCRdb keeps only in-frame clones here, not all; method: immunoSEQ multiplex PCR. Of just under 65,000 clones in the sample, around 82% were seen once. The specimen was CD4+ or CD8+ T cells sorted from blood, collected in a trial of the OX40 agonist ivuxolimab. The receptors come from an adult with an advanced solid tumor such as melanoma, head and neck, liver or kidney cancer.

The CDR3 region has the DNA TGTGCCTGGAAGGCTAGCGGGGTTGCGGCTGAGCAGTTCTTC. It translates to CAWKASGVAAEQFF. The V gene is TRBV30, the J gene TRBJ2-1; 9 bases match TRBD2. The trim removed 4 bases at V and 9 bases at J, leaving 10 bases unmatched. The germline gives CDR1 GTSNPN, CDR2 SVGIG (reference sequence). The CDR3 totals 14 residues. Drawing the rest from reference TRBV30 and TRBJ2-1, the complete variable domain is SQTIHQWPATLVQPVGSPLSLECTVEGTSNPNLYWYRQAAGRGLQLLFYSVGIGQISSEVPQNLSASRPQDRQFILSSKKLLLSDSGFYLCAWKASGVAAEQFFGPGTRLTVL.

This CDR3 is CASSPRRREAQYF. Here the CDR3 DNA reads TGTGCCAGCAGTCCCCGTCGCCGGGAGGCCCAGTACTTC. This chain connects TRBV6-5 to TRBJ2-5; 7 nucleotides align to TRBD2. CDR1 and CDR2 from the germline V gene are MNHEY and SVGAGI. The V and J ends lost 5 bases and 9 bases, in that order; junction bases with no gene match: 9. The CDR3 has 13 amino acids.

This clone was seen more than once but under ten times. The rearrangement links TRBV9 to TRBJ2-7, with D maybe TRBD1 (6 bases). The CDR3 length is 15 residues. Germline V gives CDR1 SGDLS, CDR2 YYNGEE. Trimming pared 0 bases from V and 2 bases from J, leaving 12 bases between. The CDR3 protein is CASSVGPTGAYEQYF. The CDR3 DNA sequence: TGTGCCAGCAGCGTAGGACCGACAGGAGCCTACGAGCAGTACTTC.

This clone was observed once. Here the CDR3 DNA reads TGTGCCACCCAGGTTCCCCGAGGTGAGCCCCAGCATTTT. Protein: CATQVPRGEPQHF. V gene TRBV27 combines with J gene TRBJ1-5; no clear D. With 10 bases removed from V and 8 bases from J, the gap between germline ends came to 18 bases. CDR3 size: 13 residues. Germline V gene lookup returns CDR1 MNHEY and CDR2 SMNVEV (reference sequence).

This clone was recorded once. The CDR3 region is CAWGGINQPQHF. CDR3 coding DNA: TGTGCCTGGGGAGGAATAAATCAGCCCCAGCATTTT. The chain links TRBV30 to TRBJ1-5; D unclear. The germline CDR1 and CDR2 sequences are GTSNPN and SVGIG (reference sequence). The V gene lost 5 bases and the J gene lost 4 bases, with 9 bases spanning the gap. CDR3 length: 12 amino acids.

J is TRBJ2-3 and V is TRBV19; 11 nucleotides match TRBD2. Germline CDR1 and CDR2: LNHDA and SQIVND (reference sequence). The CDR3 consists of 16 residues. Trimming took 7 bases from V and 5 from J; bases not matched to a gene: 11. CDR3 in amino acids: CASNYGLAGTEDTQYF. As DNA, the CDR3 is TGTGCCAGTAACTACGGACTAGCGGGTACCGAAGATACGCAGTATTTT. The full variable domain, rest sourced from reference TRBV19 and TRBJ2-3, is DGGITQSPKYLFRKEGQNVTLSCEQNLNHDAMYWYRQDPGQGLRLIYYSQIVNDFQKGDIAEGYSVSREKKESFPLTVTSAQKNPTAFYLCASNYGLAGTEDTQYFGPGTRLTVL.

The rearrangement joins TRBV7-2 to TRBJ1-2; a weak D match, TRBD1 (6 bases). Germline loops: CDR1 SGHTA, CDR2 FQGNSA. V was shortened by 1 base and J by 6 bases, with 9 bases between the two germline ends. CDR3 length: 13 residues. CDR3 residues: CASSLDRENGYTF. CDR3 nucleotides: TGTGCCAGCAGCTTAGACAGGGAAAATGGCTACACCTTC.

This chain joins TRBV19 and TRBJ1-4; D gene ambiguous. V was pared by 3 bases and J by 7 bases, with 15 bases between. This CDR3 has 15 amino acids. CDR1 and CDR2 (germline): LNHDA, SQIVND (reference sequence). The CDR3 region is CASSIGGVESEKLFF. The DNA for the CDR3 is TGTGCCAGTAGTATCGGCGGGGTAGAGAGTGAAAAACTGTTTTTT.

The rearrangement links TRBV12-5 to TRBJ1-2; no reliable D call. Germline assignment: CDR1 LGHNT and CDR2 FRNRAP. V was shortened by 0 bases and J by 7 bases, with 9 bases between the two germline ends. The CDR3 runs 13 residues. CDR3 amino acids: CASGLVLGPGYTF. The CDR3 bases are TGTGCTAGTGGTTTGGTACTAGGCCCTGGCTACACCTTC.

The rearrangement uses TRBV30 and TRBJ2-1; maybe TRBD1 (7 bases). The ends were cut back, 4 bases at V and 5 bases at J, with 21 bases in the middle. This CDR3 contains 16 residues. The germline V gene has CDR1 GTSNPN and CDR2 SVGIG (reference sequence). The CDR3 coding sequence is TGTGCCTGGACCCCCGCAGGAGGGGGCCTCCACAATGAGCAGTTCTTC. Protein: CAWTPAGGGLHNEQFF.

The chain couples TRBV9 to TRBJ2-1; no clear D. The CDR3 runs 14 residues. The V end lost 0 bases, the J end lost 5 bases, and 9 bases lay between the germline ends. Germline V gives CDR1 SGDLS, CDR2 YYNGEE. CDR3 nucleotide sequence: TGTGCCAGCAGCGTAGGTGATAGTAACAATGAGCAGTTCTTC. It yields the protein CASSVGDSNNEQFF.

About this clone: Germline and junction disagree at one end, which may indicate a read error. V usage is TRBV5-1 and J usage is TRBJ2-7, with a possible D match to TRBD2 (6 bases). This CDR3 comprises 13 residues. Per germline, CDR1 SGHRS and CDR2 YFSETQ. The CDR3 sequence: CASSSGRGFEQYF. CDR3 nucleotide sequence: TGTGCCAGCAGCTCTGGGCGGGGTTTCGAGCAGTACTTC. Together with reference TRBV5-1 and TRBJ2-7, the CDR3 gives the full variable domain: KAGVTQTPRYLIKTRGQQVTLSCSPISGHRSVSWYQQTPGQGLQFLFEYFSETQRNKGNFPGRFSGRQFSNSRSEMNVSTLELGDSALYLCASSSGRGFEQYFGPGTRLTVT.

This clone was recorded only once. The chain recombines TRBV6-1 with TRBJ1-5; weak D call: TRBD1 (6 bases). The CDR3 spans 18 residues. Trimming took off 6 bases at V and 1 base at J, with 22 bases between the two ends. In germline, CDR1 is MNHNS, CDR2 SASEGT. In nucleotides, the CDR3 is TGTGCCAGCAGGGAAAGATACCCACAGGGACCGAGCAATCAGCCCCAGCATTTT. This sequence encodes CASRERYPQGPSNQPQHF.

The V gene is TRBV5-5, the J gene TRBJ1-2; possible D gene TRBD1, 5 bases. CDR1 is SGHKS and CDR2 is YYEKEE in the germline V gene (reference sequence). The CDR3 consists of 18 residues. The V and J ends lost 0 bases and 4 bases respectively, with 22 bases between them. The CDR3 nucleotides are TGTGCCAGCAGCTTGGCCGGGCAGGGATATTCGGTTACCTATGGCTACACCTTC. Amino acids: CASSLAGQGYSVTYGYTF.

J is TRBJ2-2 and V is TRBV6-1, with D uncertain. CDR3 length: 15 residues. CDR1 MNHNS and CDR2 SASEGT come from the germline V gene. V was shortened by 8 bases and J by 1 base, with 14 bases between the two germline ends. CDR3 nucleotide sequence: TGTGCCAGCCTCATAAGGGCAGGGAACACCGGGGAGCTGTTTTTT. Its protein product is CASLIRAGNTGELFF.

This clone was found once. This rearrangement joins TRBV7-8 to TRBJ2-3, with 11 bases fitting TRBD2. This CDR3 is 16 amino acids long. The junction had 6 bases not matched to a gene; V was cut back by 6 bases and J by 1 base. Per germline, CDR1 SGHVS and CDR2 FQNEAQ. The CDR3 DNA reads as TGTGCCAGCAGTTGGGTAGCGGGGGGGGGCACAGATACGCAGTATTTT. This translates into CASSWVAGGGTDTQYF.

The CDR3 coding sequence is TGCGCCAGCAGCTCCTCAGCGGGGTTCTACAATGAGCAGTTCTTC. It is translated as CASSSSAGFYNEQFF. This chain connects TRBV5-1 to TRBJ2-1, with 7 bases aligning to TRBD2. The CDR3 is made up of 15 amino acids. Germline V gives CDR1 SGHRS, CDR2 YFSETQ. V lost 3 bases to trimming and J lost 3 bases; unmatched junction nucleotides: 6.

The chain is built from TRBV29-1 and TRBJ2-5, with D possibly matching TRBD1 (6 bases). The CDR3 extends over 12 amino acids. The V gene's germline CDR1 is SQVTM and CDR2 ANQGSEA. V was shortened by 5 bases and J by 7 bases, with 14 bases between the two germline ends. The CDR3 sequence: CSVSEQQGTQYF. CDR3 nucleotides: TGCAGCGTTTCCGAACAACAGGGGACCCAGTACTTC.